This is a list of T cell receptor beta chains from one sample in a study of blood T cell repertoires in COVID-19. This table comes from immunoSEQ multiplex PCR, and its TCRdb copy is limited to in-frame clones, with some not included. In the table there are under 400,000 clones, 65% to 90% of which are singletons. Sequencing used PBMCs or T cells enriched from blood (not recorded which). The receptors stem from a woman in her forties with acute COVID-19. The CDR3 runs from the conserved cysteine through the conserved F or W. Fields, in order: D gene, clone size, J gene, V gene, CDR3 DNA, CDR3 protein. The D gene is left open where the match is weak. Size is omitted from some rows. Given values are once, few, many or a class for expanded clones.

.,.,TRBJ1-4,TRBV5-4,TGTGCCAGCAGCTCAAGGACAGCTGAGAAAGAAAAACTGTTTTTT,CASSSRTAEKEKLFF
TRBD2,.,TRBJ2-1,TRBV9,TGTGCCAGCAGCGTAGAGGGGCTAGCGGGAGGAAATGAGCAGTTCTTC,CASSVEGLAGGNEQFF
.,.,TRBJ1-2,TRBV7-9,TGTGCCAGCAGCCCCCCATCGATCAGGGGCAGCTATGGCTACACCTTC,CASSPPSIRGSYGYTF
.,.,TRBJ1-1,TRBV11-1,TGTGCCAGCAGGCCGCAGGGAATCGGGAACACTGAAGCTTTCTTT,CASRPQGIGNTEAFF
.,.,TRBJ1-5,TRBV5-1,TGCGCCAGCAGCTTGGTACCCGGGGGTGACCAGCCCCAGCATTTT,CASSLVPGGDQPQHF
TRBD1,.,TRBJ1-1,TRBV18,TGTGCCAGCTCACCACTACAGGGGGCTGGTACTGAAGCTTTCTTT,CASSPLQGAGTEAFF
.,once,TRBJ2-3,TRBV9,TGTGCCAGCAGCGTAGGGGGCCAGGGAGATACGCAGTATTTT,CASSVGGQGDTQYF
TRBD2,.,TRBJ2-7,TRBV6-5,TGTGCCAGCAGTTACTCTGGAGGCGGGAGCTCCTACGAGCAGTACTTC,CASSYSGGGSSYEQYF
.,.,TRBJ1-5,TRBV5-1,TGCGCCAGCAGCTTACAGGGCCCCGATCAGCCCCAGCATTTT,CASSLQGPDQPQHF
TRBD1,.,TRBJ1-1,TRBV18,TGTGCCAGCTCGTCAACCGGGACAGCTTATGAAGCTTTCTTT,CASSSTGTAYEAFF
.,few,TRBJ2-2,TRBV7-9,TGTGCCAGCAGCCCCCCCGCAGGGCCGGGCACCGGGGAGCTGTTTTTT,CASSPPAGPGTGELFF
.,few,TRBJ1-2,TRBV7-2,TGTGCCAGCAGCTCCCAGACAGGTGATGGCTACACCTTC,CASSSQTGDGYTF
TRBD1,once,TRBJ1-4,TRBV10-3,TGTGCCATCAGTGAGTCGACAGGGAAGGAAAAACTGTTTTTT,CAISESTGKEKLFF
.,.,TRBJ2-2,TRBV7-3,TGTGCCAGCAGAGCTGAGGCGGCCGGGGAGCTGTTTTTT,CASRAEAAGELFF
TRBD1,.,TRBJ1-5,TRBV3-1/TRBV3-2,TGTGCCAGCAGCCAAGAAGTTCGGGACAGGGGGTTGTACGGCAATCAGCCCCAGCATTTT,CASSQEVRDRGLYGNQPQHF
.,.,TRBJ2-3,TRBV4-1,TGCGCCAGCAGCCAAGAAGCCCGTGAAGATACGCAGTATTTT,CASSQEAREDTQYF
.,.,TRBJ2-7,TRBV5-1,TGCGCCAGCAGCTTGACGGAGAGCTATTCCGAGCAGTACTTC,CASSLTESYSEQYF